The entry that follows covers one T cell receptor beta chain sequence. Trimming took off 4 bases at V and 5 bases at J, with 8 bases between the two ends. CDR3 length equals 13 residues. The V gene's germline CDR1 is MGHDK and CDR2 SYGVNS. Roughly 0.45 to 1 ug RNA was reverse transcribed with random hexamers. By means of immunoSEQ multiplex PCR, TCR beta CDR3 spanning 54 Vbeta and 13 Jbeta underwent amplification. TCRdb reprocessed the immunoSEQ multiplex PCR reads with MiXCR, giving one entry per CDR3 protein. The sample has 70,000 to 100,000 distinct CDR3 sequences; 96% are singletons. These data belong to a study of CD8 T cells in Susac syndrome. Study at large: The sequenced Susac syndrome patients comprised five or six with active disease and eight in remission.

This chain joins TRBV25-1 and TRBJ2-2; possibly TRBD1 for D (6 bases). The sequenced material came from CD8+ T cells from PBMCs. This sequence originates from a human donor with Susac syndrome. The CDR3 is CASSGTGTGELFF. As DNA, the CDR3 is TGTGCCAGCAGTGGAACAGGGACCGGGGAGCTGTTTTTT. Full variable domain (missing parts from reference TRBV25-1 and TRBJ2-2): EADIYQTPRYLVIGTGKKITLECSQTMGHDKMYWYQQDPGMELHLIHYSYGVNSTEKGDLSSESTVSRIRTEHFPLTLESARPSHTSQYLCASSGTGTGELFFGEGSRLTVL.